This T cell receptor (beta chain) appears in the sequencing data of a study of cytomegalovirus exposure and HLA in healthy donors (dated by TCRdb to the late 2010s). Turning to the overall study: An earlier analysis of roughly 610 of the donors reported under 300 Gb of sequence data and 90 million to 120 million unique TCR beta sequences obtained from some 200 million T cells. An early release that covered some 630 HLA-typed donors contained approximately 300 gigabases of sequencing data and approximately 85 million unique TCR sequences. Among the roughly 370 genotyped donors, around 81% belonged to the genetic ancestry cluster associated with self-reported Caucasian donors. The aim of the study was to test whether cataloging public T cell receptors could identify signatures of past pathogen exposure. The study profiled the T cell repertoires of 666 subjects by immunosequencing and related them to cytomegalovirus serostatus. In addition to the first cohort of 666 subjects, a separate validation cohort of approximately 130 different subjects was used. To predict cytomegalovirus infection status, the study combined high-throughput TCR immunosequencing, statistical association of individual TCRs with disease status, and machine learning. A later analysis re-examined previously published TCR beta repertoires from just over 650 donors and added high-resolution HLA genotyping to investigate patterns of TCR occurrence. Rather than drawing on any new phenotypic data, the later analysis identified candidate immune exposures from TCR beta sequences and the way those sequences occurred across donors. An earlier analysis of nearly 600 of the donors applied high-throughput TCR beta sequencing to assess whether each TCR beta V gene segment acted as functional or pseudogenic. Donor age, sex, ethnicity and CMV serostatus were compiled alongside the repertoire data. Genome-wide SNP genotypes for about 65% of the roughly 670 donors were used in a later genetic analysis, which treated that subset as a discovery cohort. All discovery cohort repertoires had been generated using a single sequencing platform. Class I and class II HLA loci were covered by the typing at four-digit resolution. Typing coverage differed by locus: A, B, C, DRB1 and DQB1 were typed in about 620-630 donors, DQA1 in around 500, DPA1 in around 600, and DPB1 in about 450. Five DR-DQ haplotypes were handled as single units for association and clustering because linkage in the cohort was strong. Across approximately 420 genotyped donors of the cohort, an average of about 250,000 unique TCR beta nucleotide sequences per donor were sequenced, and 15% to 20% of those sequences were non-productive.

In the case of this clone: Its antigen is not yet known. The input lacks base qualities; no much larger clone sits a single base away.

According to the germline V gene, CDR1 reads SGHTA and CDR2 reads FQGNSA. There are 18 amino acids in the CDR3, from cysteine to phenylalanine inclusive. Here the CDR3 DNA is all that survives: 54 bases in frame from base 1. V trim: 5 bases; J trim: 4 bases; unmatched bases: 10. The cohort consisted of 600 to 700 healthy bone marrow donors. All cohort members were sampled while nominally healthy, although unrecorded immune exposures were likely present. The donor was CMV seronegative and was included in the group of 352 seronegative cohort members. Every donor gave a peripheral blood sample, and the peripheral blood mononuclear cells from that sample were used for TCR beta sequencing. Genomic DNA was extracted from the blood cell samples with the Qiagen DNeasy Blood Extraction Kit. What the research found in general, with its limitations: Correlated functional status among segregating V segments might be attributable to linkage disequilibrium, but an unknown experimental factor could not be ruled out. In this cohort, only TCR beta chains were sequenced, and detectable features were limited by the absence of alpha or paired-chain data. Because counts were too low, about 17 rarely observed V segments, including chromosome 9 orphons, were excluded from the earlier analysis of several hundred of the donors. In a later analysis, several top co-occurrence clusters were reported to appear linked to parvovirus B19, influenza, CMV and Epstein-Barr virus. Most CMV-associated TCR beta chains appeared to be HLA-restricted in a later analysis, and the HLA associations seemed to be driven largely by CMV exposure. The presence/absence analyses assumed that sequencing depth was roughly uniform across donors, and that assumption may not be true. Specific HLA alleles were associated with 18,000 or so TCR beta sequences at a false discovery rate of 0.05 in a later analysis. Most TCR sequences were observed very rarely across donors, whereas some public TCRs were present in many individuals. A cluster of highly shared sequence variants was judged likely to represent a technical artifact of the sequencing pipeline. In both the original and validation cohorts, the classifier was reported to diagnose cytomegalovirus status with high specificity and sensitivity. In vitro tests confirmed that three of the cytomegalovirus-associated TCR beta chains recognize cytomegalovirus antigens. For the cohort, immune exposure information was limited to CMV serostatus. In the study, 150 to 200 TCR beta chains were listed as associated with cytomegalovirus. In a later analysis, TCR association rates were found to vary across HLA loci, with the most associated TCRs seen for DRB1 alleles and the fewest for HLA-C alleles. According to a later genetic analysis, donors in an Asian-associated ancestry cluster had fewer N-insertions in productive TCRs than the approximately 710-donor mean. A later genetic analysis associated a missense DCLRE1C variant with V-gene and J-gene trimming of TCR beta chains, and an independent cohort replicated the association. The 87-base-pair reads could not distinguish some IMGT-functional V segments, including TRBV6-2 and TRBV6-3, so those segments were excluded. Assigning TCR associations to individual alleles was difficult when HLA alleles, especially DR and DQ, strongly co-occurred. Broadly in line with IMGT annotations, most TCR beta V segments showed up in productive rearrangements about 90% or about 30% of the time in an earlier analysis of around 600 of the donors. Compared with equally common non-associated chains, HLA-associated TCR beta chains in a later analysis were more clonally expanded and had lower generation probabilities. A further reported finding was that TCR beta sequences accurately predicted the HLA-A and HLA-B alleles for most subjects in the first cohort. HLA typing was unavailable for some donors at each locus, so association tests used only the typed subset. According to the authors, the approach could potentially be generalized to other disease states and immunological phenotypes.

Library prep was done by the immunoSEQ multiplex PCR assay. A mixture of 60 forward primers for TCR Vbeta segments and 13 reverse primers for TCR Jbeta segments was used in the multiplex PCR. The CDR3 region of rearranged TCR beta genes was amplified from genomic DNA with a multiplex PCR assay. The amplified TCR beta libraries were sequenced on the Illumina HiSeq System as 87-base-pair reads. The study's processing was this. In a later analysis, some 80 million unique TCR beta chains were counted across the approximately 620 repertoires, and roughly 9.9 million of these chains were shared by at least two donors. Raw reads were error-corrected and collapsed into unique sequences with a nearest-neighbor algorithm that merged closely related sequences to remove PCR and sequencing errors. V, D and J gene segments were assigned by aligning CDR3 sequences to IMGT reference sequences. Each retained sequence needed at least a six-nucleotide match to both a V gene segment and a J gene segment. A rearrangement counted as productive if the CDR3 had no stop codons and remained in frame with V and J, and every other rearrangement counted as non-productive. Following IMGT convention, CDR3 was defined as the stretch from the second conserved V-encoded cysteine up to the conserved J-encoded phenylalanine. In an earlier analysis of more than 550 of the donors, sequences lacking an unambiguous match to a single V gene segment were excluded. An earlier analysis of some 500 of the donors classified V segments as functional when productive rearrangements were above 56.7% and as segregating when the standard deviation between donors was above 5%. A statistical classification framework was built to diagnose cytomegalovirus status from the catalog of TCR beta chain sequences. In a later analysis, TCR nucleotide sequences were compared against IMGT/GENE-DB human TR gene sequences so that V and J genes could be assigned. A later analysis assigned CDR3 sequences and most-parsimonious VDJ recombination scenarios with the TCRdist pipeline. In a later analysis, each TCR beta chain was defined by its CDR3 amino acid sequence together with its V-gene family, and reads without a unique V-gene family were excluded. A later analysis removed nearly 600 highly shared, low-generation-probability nucleotide sequences to deal with suspected cross-contamination and a sequencing artifact. In a later analysis, a clonal expansion index was calculated for each public chain from normalized within-repertoire ranks of inferred template counts. Generation probabilities in a later analysis came from a VDJ recombination model fitted to out-of-frame rearrangements, and those results were checked against IGoR. In a later analysis, hypergeometric tests were used to score TCR-TCR, TCR-HLA and TCR-CMV co-occurrence, with a repertoire-size bias correction applied to TCR pairs. To estimate false discovery rates, a later analysis permuted the HLA or CMV assignments 20 times. In a later analysis, co-occurring TCRs were grouped using DBSCAN, with TCRdist sequence similarity added in when clustering inside HLA-allele-positive subsets. For co-occurrence clustering, repertoires with fewer than 30,000 or more than 120,000 public chains were excluded, along with five repertoires with anomalous nucleotide sharing. The source is immuneACCESS, and TCRdb retained only in-frame sequences with V and J called. Part of the clones is not carried over; for the studies checked, unresolved V genes explain less than half of this, and the remainder is unexplained. From that table come the V and J calls and clone size; the DNA was used to work out D and trimming. The sample yields roughly 43,000 clones; about 80% were counted once. The leading ten clones occupy about 1.5% of the sample.

The source is a man under 40 in good health and CMV-seronegative. Sequencing was carried out using PBMCs. The V and J genes are TRBV7-2 and TRBJ2-1; the junction holds 14 bases that match TRBD2. The CDR3 corresponds to CASSLNRGLAGEYNEQFF. The DNA reads as follows: TGTGCCAGCAGCCTAAATAGGGGACTAGCGGGAGAGTACAATGAGCAGTTCTTC.